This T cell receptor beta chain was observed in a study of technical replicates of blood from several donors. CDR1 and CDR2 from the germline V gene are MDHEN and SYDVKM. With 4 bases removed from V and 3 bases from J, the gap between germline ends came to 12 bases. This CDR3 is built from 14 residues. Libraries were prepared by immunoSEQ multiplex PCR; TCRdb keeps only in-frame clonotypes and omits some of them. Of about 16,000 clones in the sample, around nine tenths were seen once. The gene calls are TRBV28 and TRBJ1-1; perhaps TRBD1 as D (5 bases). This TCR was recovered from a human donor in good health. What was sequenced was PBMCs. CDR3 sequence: CASSSPGLDTEAFF. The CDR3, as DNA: TGTGCCAGCAGTTCCCCGGGACTAGACACTGAAGCTTTCTTT.